These T cell receptor beta chains were read from a single sample in a study of blood T cell repertoires in COVID-19. TCRdb's copy holds only in-frame clones and misses some; the assay was immunoSEQ multiplex PCR. The data show roughly 150,000 clones, with around 90% seen just once and just over 2.5% held by the top ten. The sample comprised peripheral blood. All receptors derive from a woman older than 75 with COVID-19, enrolled during active disease. The CDR3 runs from the conserved cysteine through the conserved F or W. D genes are given only for firm matches. Size is omitted from some rows. Given values are once, few, many or a class for expanded clones.

v_gene	j_gene	abundance	d_gene	CDR3aa	CDR3nt
TRBV5-3	TRBJ1-6	NA	NA	CARSLERSSYNSPLHF	TGTGCCAGAAGTTTAGAACGGAGCTCCTATAATTCACCCCTCCACTTT
TRBV6-2/TRBV6-3	TRBJ2-1	NA	TRBD2	CASSYSRSLAGLNNEQFF	TGTGCCAGCAGTTACTCCCGTTCTCTAGCGGGTTTGAACAATGAGCAGTTCTTC
TRBV3-1/TRBV3-2	TRBJ2-5	once	TRBD2	CASSPGLAGVQIETQYF	TGTGCCAGCAGCCCGGGACTAGCGGGAGTGCAAATTGAGACCCAGTACTTC
TRBV27	TRBJ1-1	NA	TRBD1	CASHRGTDVGTEAFF	TGTGCCAGCCACAGGGGAACAGACGTCGGCACTGAAGCTTTCTTT
TRBV14	TRBJ2-4	once	NA	CASSQDVQGTDGIQYF	TGTGCCAGCAGCCAAGACGTGCAGGGGACGGATGGCATTCAGTACTTC
TRBV5-1	TRBJ2-2	NA	TRBD1	CASSLGTGLLTGELFF	TGCGCCAGCAGCTTGGGGACAGGTCTATTGACCGGGGAGCTGTTTTTT
TRBV5-6	TRBJ1-3	NA	TRBD1	CASSLVGQIGNTIYF	TGTGCCAGCAGCTTGGTGGGACAGATAGGAAACACCATATATTTT
TRBV29-1	TRBJ2-7	NA	TRBD1	CSVGGQGAYEQYF	TGCAGCGTTGGCGGACAGGGGGCATACGAGCAGTACTTC
TRBV5-6	TRBJ1-2	NA	NA	CASSLASGGDYGYTF	TGTGCCAGCAGCTTGGCCTCGGGAGGGGACTATGGCTACACCTTC
TRBV2	TRBJ2-2	NA	TRBD2	CASSEGLGNTGELFF	TGTGCCAGCAGTGAGGGACTAGGTAACACCGGGGAGCTGTTTTTT
TRBV5-6	TRBJ2-3	NA	TRBD2	CASSNGLAGTDTQYF	TGTGCCAGCAGCAACGGACTAGCGGGCACAGATACGCAGTATTTT
TRBV6-1	TRBJ1-1	NA	TRBD1	CASSEGDRNTEAFF	TGTGCCAGCAGTGAAGGGGACAGGAACACTGAAGCTTTCTTT
TRBV5-6	TRBJ2-5	NA	NA	CASSLRPGGAETQYF	TGTGCCAGCAGCTTGAGGCCAGGAGGGGCAGAGACCCAGTACTTC
TRBV27	TRBJ1-1	NA	TRBD1	CASSSGQIILNTEAFF	TGTGCCAGCAGTTCGGGACAGATAATACTGAACACTGAAGCTTTCTTT
TRBV11-2	TRBJ2-5	NA	NA	CASSFSVGSTETQYF	TGTGCCAGCAGCTTCTCAGTCGGGAGTACGGAGACCCAGTACTTC
TRBV4-2	TRBJ2-5	NA	NA	CASSQGIEISYQETQYF	TGTGCCAGCAGCCAAGGAATAGAGATATCCTACCAAGAGACCCAGTACTTC
TRBV19	TRBJ1-6	NA	NA	CASSIPQRSPLHF	TGTGCCAGTAGTATCCCTCAGAGGTCACCCCTCCACTTT
TRBV19	TRBJ2-1	NA	TRBD1	CASSRRDRLYNEQFF	TGTGCCAGTAGTCGGCGGGACAGGCTTTACAATGAGCAGTTCTTC
TRBV28	TRBJ1-1	NA	NA	CASPPGNRDVVTEAFF	TGTGCCAGCCCACCCGGAAACAGGGATGTGGTTACTGAAGCTTTCTTT
TRBV6-1	TRBJ1-2	once	NA	CASSEYGRTNYGYTF	TGTGCCAGCAGTGAATACGGCAGGACTAACTATGGCTACACCTTC
TRBV19	TRBJ1-6	NA	NA	CASSMRDSYNSPLHF	TGTGCCAGTAGTATGAGGGACTCCTATAATTCACCCCTCCACTTT
TRBV5-4	TRBJ2-4	NA	TRBD2	CASSLDLAGEDIQYF	TGTGCCAGCAGCTTGGACCTAGCGGGAGAGGACATTCAGTACTTC
TRBV19	TRBJ2-1	NA	TRBD1	CATLQGGAYNEQFF	TGTGCCACCCTACAGGGGGGAGCGTACAATGAGCAGTTCTTC
TRBV3-1/TRBV3-2	TRBJ2-3	once	NA	CASSHGRASTDTQYF	TGTGCCAGCAGCCATGGGCGGGCTAGCACAGATACGCAGTATTTT
TRBV7-2	TRBJ1-2	many	NA	CASSLGSQGYGYTF	TGTGCCAGCAGCTTAGGGTCGCAGGGCTATGGCTACACCTTC
TRBV4-3	TRBJ2-3	NA	TRBD1	CASSQGDRVFGDTQYF	TGCGCCAGCAGCCAAGGGGACAGGGTCTTTGGCGATACGCAGTATTTT
TRBV6-2/TRBV6-3	TRBJ2-3	NA	NA	CASSRDSVADTQYF	TGTGCCAGCAGTCGGGATAGCGTGGCAGATACGCAGTATTTT
TRBV28	TRBJ1-2	NA	NA	CASRIPSLSGYNYGYTF	TGTGCCAGCAGGATACCGTCACTCTCGGGATATAACTATGGCTACACCTTC